This T cell receptor (beta chain) was captured in a study of cytomegalovirus exposure and HLA in healthy donors. Findings and caveats of the study: Reportedly, diagnosis of cytomegalovirus status by the classifier showed high specificity and sensitivity. Researchers counted over 150 TCR beta chains as cytomegalovirus-associated. TRBV6-2, TRBV6-3 and some other V segments were excluded as indistinguishable.

Nominally healthy donors were sampled, though unrecorded immune exposures were likely. A multiplex PCR was run with 60 Vbeta primers and 13 Jbeta primers. Assay: immunoSEQ multiplex PCR; the TCRdb copy retains only in-frame clones and omits some. The sample includes around 200,000 clones, roughly 83% of them seen just once. The CDR3 is 14 residues long. CDR1 is MDHEN and CDR2 is SYDVKM in the germline V gene. V lost 3 bases and J lost 1, with 10 bases in between. A word on this clone: What it binds is not known.

What was sequenced was PBMCs. This clonotype was obtained from a woman between 50 and 59 years old in good health and CMV-seronegative. This chain joins TRBV28 and TRBJ2-7; D is possibly TRBD2 (6 bases). The CDR3 DNA reads TGTGCCAGCAGTTTTGGAGGGAGATCCTACGAGCAGTACTTC. This encodes CASSFGGRSYEQYF.